This T cell receptor (beta chain) appears in the sequencing data of a study of beta chain features in type 1 diabetes. About this clone: Its antigen is not identified.

The study, taken as a whole, reports: Patients and controls would be equally affected if PCR favored shorter templates.

The authors reverse transcribed all of the isolated RNA, so sequencing captured expressed TCRB transcripts. Libraries were prepared by immunoSEQ multiplex PCR; TCRdb keeps only in-frame clonotypes and omits some of them. The sample has about 150,000 clones, about 44% seen once. V dropped 4 bases and J dropped 8 bases, with 17 bases sitting between them. The CDR3 contains 14 residues. Germline CDR1 SGHAT, CDR2 FQNNGV. The gene calls are TRBV11-2 and TRBJ1-2; D gene ambiguous. Sequenced sample: Tregs from blood. The sequence was collected from a man between 18 and 29 years old in good health. The DNA for the CDR3 is TGTGCCAGCAGCTCAGAAATAGCTAAGTGGGGCTACACCTTC. This sequence encodes CASSSEIAKWGYTF.